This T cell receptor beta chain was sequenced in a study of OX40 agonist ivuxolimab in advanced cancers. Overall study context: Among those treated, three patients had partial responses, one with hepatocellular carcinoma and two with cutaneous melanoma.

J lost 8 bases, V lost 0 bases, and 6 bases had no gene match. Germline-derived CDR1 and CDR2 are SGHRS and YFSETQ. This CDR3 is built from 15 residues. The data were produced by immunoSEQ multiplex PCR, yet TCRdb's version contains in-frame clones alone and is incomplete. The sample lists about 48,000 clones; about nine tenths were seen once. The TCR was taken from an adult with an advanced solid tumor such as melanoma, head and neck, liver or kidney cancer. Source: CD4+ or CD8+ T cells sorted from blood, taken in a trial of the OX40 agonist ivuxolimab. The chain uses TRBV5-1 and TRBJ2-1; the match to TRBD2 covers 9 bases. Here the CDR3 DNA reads TGCGCCAGCAGCTTGGTAGCGGGAGAAGATCATGAGCAGTTCTTC. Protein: CASSLVAGEDHEQFF.